This T cell receptor (beta chain) was identified in a study of T cells in Graves' hyperthyroidism and ophthalmopathy. Findings of the study overall: Model-based prediction identified ophthalmopathy a median around seven months prior to its onset.

The CDR3 sequence is 14 residues long. V lost 1 base and J lost 0, with 10 bases in between. Germline V gene lookup returns CDR1 DFQATT and CDR2 SNEGSKA (reference sequence). Uncontrolled infection, other autoimmune disease, pregnancy or lactation disqualified patients from enrolment. Authors of the study amplified TCR beta CDR3 regions from RNA transcripts. The study used the HTBI primer set for a first-round RT-PCR of the TCR CDR3. TCRdb processed the multiplex PCR reads anew with MiXCR; each CDR3 protein has one entry. This table holds approximately 430,000 distinct CDR3 sequences, approximately 14% found once. In this sample, this clonotype turned up many times. What it binds is not known.

This receptor was taken from a woman younger than 35 with Graves' hyperthyroidism. Sample: blood. V gene TRBV20-1 combines with J gene TRBJ2-7, with D hard to call. The CDR3 sequence: CSARVGSTSYEQYF. The CDR3 region has the DNA TGCAGTGCTAGAGTGGGGTCTACCTCCTACGAGCAGTACTTC.